What follows describes a single T cell receptor (beta chain). This sample stems from a study of blood T cell dynamics during melanoma immunotherapy. About the study: Standard first-line treatment here was pembrolizumab or nivolumab plus ipilimumab in metastatic melanoma.

The data were produced by immunoSEQ multiplex PCR, yet TCRdb's version contains in-frame clones alone and is incomplete. The table lists 8,000 to 10,000 clones, 80% to 90% of them singletons. Germline V gene data show CDR1 as SGHRS and CDR2 as YFSETQ. The CDR3 is made up of 12 amino acids. The V end was cut by 4 bases, the J end by 5 bases, with 9 bases between. Time point described: pre-treatment baseline. At 12 weeks after first infusion, RECIST 1.1 defined response for most patients. Sequencing used blood, obtained from a patient treated with checkpoint blockade. This receptor was taken from a human donor with melanoma. This chain connects TRBV5-1 to TRBJ1-1; TRBD1 might be the D (5 bases). The CDR3 sequence is CASSEPGTEAFF. The CDR3 nucleotides read TGCGCCAGCAGCGAACCAGGGACTGAAGCTTTCTTT.